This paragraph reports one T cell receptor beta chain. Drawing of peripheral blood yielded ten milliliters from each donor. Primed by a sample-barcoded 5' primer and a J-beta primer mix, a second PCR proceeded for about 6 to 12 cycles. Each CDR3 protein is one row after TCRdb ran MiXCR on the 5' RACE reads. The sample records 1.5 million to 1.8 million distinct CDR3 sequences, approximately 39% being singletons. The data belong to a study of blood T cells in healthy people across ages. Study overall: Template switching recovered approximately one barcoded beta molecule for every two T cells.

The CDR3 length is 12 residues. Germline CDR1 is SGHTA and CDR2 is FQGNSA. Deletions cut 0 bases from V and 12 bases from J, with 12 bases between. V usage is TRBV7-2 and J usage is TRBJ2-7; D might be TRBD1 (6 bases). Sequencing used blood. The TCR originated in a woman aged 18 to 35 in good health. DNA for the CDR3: TGTGCCAGCAGCTTAGCGGGCAGGGGTCTGTACTTC. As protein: CASSLAGRGLYF.